These T cell receptor beta chains were read from a single sample in a study of T cells in Graves' hyperthyroidism and ophthalmopathy. TCRdb re-called the multiplex PCR reads through MiXCR, storing one row per CDR3 protein. The table records a few hundred thousand distinct CDR3 sequences, 46% of them present only once. Sequenced: peripheral blood or thyroid tissue (not recorded which). These receptors were collected from a woman aged 18 to 35 with Graves' hyperthyroidism. The CDR3 runs from the conserved cysteine through the conserved F or W. D genes are given only for firm matches. Size tells how often a clone was seen (once, few, many) or the class of an expanded clone, and some rows leave it out.

v_gene	abundance	d_gene	j_gene	CDR3nt	CDR3aa
TRBV5-1	-	-	TRBJ2-2	-	CASSYGTGGGYEQYFGPATGELFF
TRBV7-2	-	-	TRBJ1-2	TGTGCCAGCAGCTCGTGGACCCTCTATGGCTACACCTTC	CASSSWTLYGYTF
TRBV20-1	-	-	TRBJ2-3	TGCAGTGCTAGTCGGGACATTTCTAGCACAGATACGCAGTATTTT	CSASRDISSTDTQYF
TRBV12-3/TRBV12-4	-	TRBD1	TRBJ1-2	TGTGCCAGCAACGTGGGACAGGGGGCCTTCTATGGCTACACCTTC	CASNVGQGAFYGYTF
TRBV2	many	-	TRBJ1-1	TGTGCCAGCAGTGAATTACCCGAACAGGGCTCTTTCTTT	CASSELPEQGSFF
TRBV4-1	many	-	TRBJ2-7	TGCGCCAGCAGCCAAGAGGGACTGGCCCTCTACGAGCAGTACTTC	CASSQEGLALYEQYF
TRBV2	many	-	TRBJ1-1	TGTGCCAGCAGTGATGACCGGGCGAACACTGAAGCTTTCTTT	CASSDDRANTEAFF
TRBV29-1	-	-	TRBJ2-1	TGCAGCGTTGATGAGTCCTTTAACTACAATGAGCAGTTCTTC	CSVDESFNYNEQFF
TRBV6-6	many	TRBD2	TRBJ2-7	TGTGCCAGCAGTTACCTCCGAACTAGCGGTTCCTACGAGCAGTACTTC	CASSYLRTSGSYEQYF
TRBV20-1	many	TRBD1	TRBJ1-1	TGCAGTGCTAGAGATACTTGGACAGGGCGGAACACTGAAGCTTTCTTT	CSARDTWTGRNTEAFF
TRBV7-9	-	TRBD1	TRBJ2-7	TGTGCCAGCAGCTTAGTGGACAGGGACCTCTACGAGCAGTACTTC	CASSLVDRDLYEQYF
TRBV24-1	many	-	TRBJ2-7	TGTGCCACCAGTGATCCAGCCGCGAGGATGTACTTC	CATSDPAARMYF
TRBV29-1	few	-	TRBJ2-1	TGCAGCGTTCGAGGGGATGAGCAGTTCTTC	CSVRGDEQFF
TRBV11-1	-	-	TRBJ2-5	TGTGCCAGCAGCTGGCTGGGGAGGACGGATGGGGAGACCCAGTACTTC	CASSWLGRTDGETQYF
TRBV13	-	-	TRBJ1-2	TGTGCCAGCAGCTTAAGGTCAGGGGCCGGTGGAACCTTC	CASSLRSGAGGTF
TRBV7-8	many	-	TRBJ1-6	TGTGCCAGCAGCTTAGGGTCCAGGGGCGGATCACCCCTCCACTTT	CASSLGSRGGSPLHF
TRBV2	many	-	TRBJ2-7	TGTGCCAGCAGTGAAGTAGGGGCCGTATACGAGCAGTACTTC	CASSEVGAVYEQYF
TRBV4-2	-	TRBD2	TRBJ2-1	TGTGCCAGCAGCCAAGACCGGGAGGGCCACTTTAGGGATGAGCAGTTCTTC	CASSQDREGHFRDEQFF
TRBV7-9	-	TRBD1	TRBJ1-4	TGTGCCAGCAGCTTAAAGGGACAGGGGGCGGAGTCAGCCGAAAAACTGTTTTTT	CASSLKGQGAESAEKLFF
TRBV25-1	-	-	TRBJ1-1	TGTGCCAGCTCCCTTTCAGGGAATGGGAACACTGAAGCTTTCTTT	CASSLSGNGNTEAFF
TRBV7-9	-	-	TRBJ2-7	TGTGCCAGCAGCTGGTCCAGCTTGATCGACGGAACCTACGAGCAGTACTTC	CASSWSSLIDGTYEQYF
TRBV6-1	many	-	TRBJ1-1	TGTGCCAGCAGTGAAGTCGTCACCTTGGGCACTGAAGCTTTCTTT	CASSEVVTLGTEAFF
TRBV5-1	few	-	TRBJ2-5	TGCGCCAGCAGCTTGGAAGCGTCGGTGTCCCAAGAGACCCAGTACTTC	CASSLEASVSQETQYF
TRBV5-1	many	TRBD1	TRBJ1-2	TGCGCCAGCAGCCCCAATCTCGACAGGGGGTTTTTTGTTGGCTACACCTTC	CASSPNLDRGFFVGYTF
TRBV20-1	-	TRBD1	TRBJ2-7	TGCAGTGCAGGGGACAGGGGACGCGAGCAGTACTTC	CSAGDRGREQYF
TRBV5-5	many	-	TRBJ2-7	TGTGCCAGCAGCTTCGGGACGGTCTTCCAGGAGCAGTACTTC	CASSFGTVFQEQYF
TRBV2	many	-	TRBJ1-6	TGTGCCAGTCGGACTGGGAAGGATTCACCCCTCCACTTT	CASRTGKDSPLHF
TRBV7-2	many	TRBD2	TRBJ2-7	TGTGCCAGCAGCCCAGGGCGACTAGCGGGATCCTACGAGCAGTACTTC	CASSPGRLAGSYEQYF
TRBV24-1	-	TRBD1	TRBJ1-2	TGTGCCACCAAGGTCCGACAGGGTACTTATGGCTACACCTTC	CATKVRQGTYGYTF
TRBV7-9	many	TRBD1	TRBJ1-2	TGTGCCAGCAGCCCACCCCCCTACAGGGGGCGAGCAATCTATGGCTACACCTTC	CASSPPPYRGRAIYGYTF
TRBV7-3	many	TRBD2	TRBJ2-3	TGTGCCAGCAGCCTTAGCGGGAGGAGCACAGATACGCAGTATTTT	CASSLSGRSTDTQYF
TRBV25-1	-	-	TRBJ1-6	TGTGCCAGCAGTTCCACGGGACCGTATAATTCACCCCTCCACTTT	CASSSTGPYNSPLHF
TRBV7-2	-	-	TRBJ1-2	TGTGCCAGCAGCATAGGGAGGTTATTCGGCTACACCTTC	CASSIGRLFGYTF
TRBV20-1	once	TRBD2	TRBJ2-5	TGCAGTGCCCAGAGCGGGGGGGAGACCCAGTACTTC	CSAQSGGETQYF
TRBV5-1	many	TRBD2	TRBJ2-2	TGCGCCAGCAGACCGGGAGGAGGCACCGGGGAGCTGTTTTTT	CASRPGGGTGELFF
TRBV25-1	once	TRBD1	TRBJ2-6	TGTGCCACCCAGGGGGACAGGGGTAGCGCTGGGGCCAACGTCCTGACTTTC	CATQGDRGSAGANVLTF
TRBV4-2	many	TRBD1	TRBJ1-1	TGTGCCAGCAGCCAAGGACAGGGACGGAACACTGAAGCTTTCTTT	CASSQGQGRNTEAFF
TRBV25-1	-	TRBD1	TRBJ1-1	TGTGCCTGGAGTTTGGGGGACAGGGCTGTTGAAGCTTTCTTT	CAWSLGDRAVEAFF
TRBV20-1	many	-	TRBJ1-2	TGCAGTGCTAGAACGGCTTATGGCTACACCTTC	CSARTAYGYTF
TRBV7-6	-	TRBD2	TRBJ2-7	TGTGCCAGCAGCTTAGTGTCGCTAGCGGGTGAGCAGTACTTC	CASSLVSLAGEQYF
TRBV18	many	TRBD2	TRBJ2-7	TGTGCCAGCTCACCGGGACTAGCAGCCTACGAGCAGTACTTC	CASSPGLAAYEQYF
TRBV7-8	-	-	TRBJ1-2	TGTGCCAGCAGCCCGACCCGGGCGGGTGGCTACACCTTC	CASSPTRAGGYTF
TRBV7-9	-	-	TRBJ2-6	TGTGCCAGCAGTATAGCGGCAGGGAGCTCTGGGGCCAACGTCCTGACTTTC	CASSIAAGSSGANVLTF
TRBV30	few	-	TRBJ1-1	TGTGCCTGGAGTTCCCCGGTGTTTAGGAACACTGAAGCTTTCTTT	CAWSSPVFRNTEAFF
TRBV6-5	-	-	TRBJ1-2	TGTGCCAGCAGTCTGAAGCGGGGGGTCTACACCTTC	CASSLKRGVYTF
TRBV7-2	many	-	TRBJ1-5	TGTGCCAGCAGCTTGGTGGTTTTGAATCAGCCCCAGCATTTT	CASSLVVLNQPQHF
TRBV27	few	TRBD1	TRBJ1-2	TGTGCCAGCAGTTTAAACCGACAGGGGGCGGCTGGCTACACCTTC	CASSLNRQGAAGYTF
TRBV15	-	-	TRBJ2-3	TGTGCCACCAGCAGAGATGTAGGGGCAGGTGAAGAGTATTTT	CATSRDVGAGEEYF
TRBV11-2	many	-	TRBJ1-1	TGTGCCAGCAGCTTAGTGGGGGGCCCTACTGAAGCTTTCTTT	CASSLVGGPTEAFF
TRBV10-3	many	-	TRBJ1-3	TGTGCCATCAGTGACCCCGTGGGAGGCTCTGGAAACACCATATATTTT	CAISDPVGGSGNTIYF
TRBV29-1	-	-	TRBJ1-1	TGCAGCGTTGACGAACGTGGGAGGGAGGGAGGCACTGAAGCTACCTTT	CSVDERGREGGTEATF
TRBV6-4	many	TRBD1	TRBJ1-1	TGTGCCAGCAGCGAACGACAGGGGAATGAAGCTTTCTTT	CASSERQGNEAFF